Shown below are 27 T cell receptor beta chains from a single sample sequenced in a study of cytotoxic CD8 clonotypes in ibrutinib-treated CLL. Assay: immunoSEQ multiplex PCR; the TCRdb copy retains only in-frame clones and omits some. The table lists some 84,000 clones, around 84% of them singletons. The source material was PBMCs, sampled before ibrutinib treatment. Source of these receptors: a human donor with chronic lymphocytic leukemia.

V is TRBV6-4 and J is TRBJ1-2; D gene unclear. V was pared by 5 bases and J by 4 bases, with 17 bases between. The CDR3 loop spans 15 amino acids. Germline loops: CDR1 MRHNA, CDR2 SNTAGT. Here the CDR3 DNA reads TGTGCCAGCAGTACTTCCCTCAGGATATTCTATGGCTACACCTTC. Translation gives CASSTSLRIFYGYTF.

V is TRBV28 and J is TRBJ1-5, with 8 bases that match TRBD1. There are 18 residues in the CDR3. CDR1 and CDR2 (germline): MDHEN, SYDVKM. V was pared by 5 bases and J by 0 bases, with 12 bases of the junction left unmatched. CDR3: CASSIGDRILDSNQPQHF. CDR3 DNA: TGTGCCAGCAGTATAGGGGACAGGATACTTGATAGCAATCAGCCCCAGCATTTT. Full variable domain (rest looked up from reference TRBV28 and TRBJ1-5): DVKVTQSSRYLVKRTGEKVFLECVQDMDHENMFWYRQDPGLGLRLIYFSYDVKMKEKGDIPEGYSVSREKKERFSLILESASTNQTSMYLCASSIGDRILDSNQPQHFGDGTRLSIL.

The chain carries TRBV28 and TRBJ1-4; a weak D match, TRBD1 (5 bases). The ends were cut back, 6 bases at V and 6 bases at J, with 11 bases in the middle. CDR1 is MDHEN, CDR2 SYDVKM, per germline. The CDR3 is 13 amino acids. In DNA form, the CDR3 reads TGTGCCAGCAGGGTCACGGGGGATGAAAAACTGTTTTTT. It encodes CASRVTGDEKLFF. The full variable domain, its missing parts supplied by reference TRBV28 and TRBJ1-4, is DVKVTQSSRYLVKRTGEKVFLECVQDMDHENMFWYRQDPGLGLRLIYFSYDVKMKEKGDIPEGYSVSREKKERFSLILESASTNQTSMYLCASRVTGDEKLFFGSGTQLSVL.

This chain links TRBV4-2 with TRBJ2-7; the match to TRBD1 covers 9 bases. The CDR3 length is 17 residues. The V and J ends lost 0 bases and 4 bases, in that order; junction bases with no gene match: 10. Germline values: CDR1 LGHNA, CDR2 YNFKEQ. CDR3 nucleotide sequence: TGTGCCAGCAGCCAAGATCTCCGAGACAGGGGGACGTACGAGCAGTACTTC. Its translation is CASSQDLRDRGTYEQYF.

The rearrangement links TRBV7-2 to TRBJ1-1; TRBD1 matches 7 bases. V dropped 3 bases and J dropped 0; count of bases not matched to a gene: 7. The V gene's germline CDR1 is SGHTA and CDR2 FQGNSA. CDR3 size: 16 residues. CDR3 residues: CASSFTPGGMNTEAFF. Here the CDR3 DNA reads TGTGCCAGCAGCTTTACACCAGGGGGTATGAACACTGAAGCTTTCTTT.

This clone appeared once. The genes are TRBV27 and TRBJ1-5; D call uncertain. Trimming took 3 bases from V and 6 from J, leaving 9 bases between them. Germline CDR1 MNHEY, CDR2 SMNVEV (reference sequence). The CDR3 extends over 13 amino acids. This CDR3 reads CASSFFDTQPQHF. CDR3 DNA: TGTGCCAGCAGTTTTTTTGATACTCAGCCCCAGCATTTT.

This sequence joins TRBV15 and TRBJ2-6; no definite D call. Trimming stripped 0 bases from V and 0 bases from J, with 9 bases between. There are 17 residues in the CDR3. CDR1 LNHNV and CDR2 YYDKDF come from the germline V gene (reference sequence). CDR3 loop: CATSRDFFGSGANVLTF. The CDR3, as DNA: TGTGCCACCAGCAGAGATTTTTTTGGCTCTGGGGCCAACGTCCTGACTTTC.

The chain couples TRBV18 to TRBJ1-1; TRBD1 is a possible D gene (5 bases). Germline lookup yields CDR1 KGHSH and CDR2 LQKENI. This CDR3 contains 13 residues. The V end lost 6 bases, the J end lost 8 bases, and 16 bases lay between the germline ends. The CDR3, as DNA: TGTGCCAGCTCCCCCGGAGTCAACAGGGAAGCTTTCTTT. This translates into CASSPGVNREAFF.

The chain combines TRBV5-1 with TRBJ1-5, with D perhaps matching TRBD1 (6 bases). Germline V gene data show CDR1 as SGHRS and CDR2 as YFSETQ. V shed 4 bases and J shed 7 bases, with 15 bases lying between them. CDR3 size: 14 residues. CDR3 sequence (DNA): TGCGCCAGCAGCGGGGGGGGCGCTGGGCAGCCCCAGCATTTT. This sequence encodes CASSGGGAGQPQHF.

This clone was seen only once. The chain links TRBV7-3 to TRBJ2-3; D may correspond to TRBD1 or TRBD2 (5 bases each). CDR1 SGHTA and CDR2 FQGTGA come from the germline V gene. This CDR3 spans 15 amino acids. V lost 4 bases to trimming and J lost 5 bases, with 16 bases between them. In DNA, the CDR3 is TGTGCCAGCAGCTCTTCAGGGAGCTCGGGAGATACGCAGTATTTT. Protein: CASSSSGSSGDTQYF. Complete variable domain (other parts from reference TRBV7-3 and TRBJ2-3): GAGVSQTPSNKVTEKGKYVELRCDPISGHTALYWYRQSLGQGPEFLIYFQGTGAADDSGLPNDRFFAVRPEGSVSTLKIQRTERGDSAVYLCASSSSGSSGDTQYFGPGTRLTVL.

This chain uses TRBV4-2 with TRBJ2-7; 7 bases agree with TRBD2. CDR1 is LGHNA and CDR2 is YNFKEQ in the germline V gene. The CDR3 has 16 amino acids. Germline trimming cut 2 bases from V and 0 bases from J; bases unmatched to any gene: 7. CDR3 bases: TGTGCCAGCAGCCAAAGCGTGCGGGGGAGCTCCTACGAGCAGTACTTC. Translating gives CASSQSVRGSSYEQYF.

The J gene is TRBJ2-7, the V gene TRBV5-4; the D gene is possibly TRBD1 (6 bases). The CDR3 totals 14 residues. The germline gives CDR1 SGHNT, CDR2 YYREEE (reference sequence). The V gene lost 6 bases and the J gene lost 1 base, with 14 bases spanning the gap. The CDR3 DNA sequence: TGTGCCAGCACCCTTTCACAGGGATCCTACGAGCAGTACTTC. Its protein product is CASTLSQGSYEQYF. The full variable domain, with the rest looked up from reference TRBV5-4 and TRBJ2-7, is ETGVTQSPTHLIKTRGQQVTLRCSSQSGHNTVSWYQQALGQGPQFIFQYYREEENGRGNFPPRFSGLQFPNYSSELNVNALELDDSALYLCASTLSQGSYEQYFGPGTRLTVT.

The chain uses TRBV14 and TRBJ2-1; TRBD2 aligns across 13 bases. The CDR3 covers 18 residues. From germline, CDR1 is SGHDN and CDR2 FVKESK. V gave up 0 bases and J gave up 9 bases; unmatched junction bases: 11. CDR3 region: CASSQESRTSGRDLEQFF. As DNA, the CDR3 is TGTGCCAGCAGCCAAGAATCGAGAACTAGCGGGAGGGATCTTGAGCAGTTCTTC.

The V call is TRBV6-5, the J call TRBJ2-5, with 9 nucleotides matching TRBD1. Germline CDR1 reads MNHEY; CDR2 reads SVGAGI. V lost 2 bases and J lost 5; bases outside the gene matches: 9. The CDR3 is 16 residues long. The CDR3 here is CASSYGLVGQGETQYF. CDR3 in DNA: TGTGCCAGCAGTTACGGGTTGGTAGGACAGGGGGAGACCCAGTACTTC.

This chain links TRBV9 with TRBJ2-7, with D perhaps matching TRBD1 or TRBD2 (5 bases each). Germline CDR1 and CDR2: SGDLS and YYNGEE. V lost 3 bases, J lost 7 bases, and 17 bases lay in between. This CDR3 has 14 amino acids. DNA of the CDR3: TGTGCCAGCAGCGCCCGGGACGCTTACGTAGAGCAGTACTTC. The encoded protein is CASSARDAYVEQYF.

The rearrangement joins TRBV13 to TRBJ2-7, with D perhaps TRBD2 (5 bases). Per germline, CDR1 PRHDT and CDR2 FYEKMQ (reference sequence). V gave up 5 bases and J gave up 7 bases, with 9 bases separating them. The CDR3 contains 11 residues. CDR3 protein: CASSLAKEQYF. DNA of the CDR3: TGTGCCAGCAGCCTAGCAAAGGAGCAGTACTTC.

This chain links TRBV7-9 with TRBJ2-2; 12 positions match TRBD2. This CDR3 contains 14 residues. J gave up 8 bases and V 6 bases, and 4 bases lay outside the gene matches. In germline, CDR1 is SEHNR, CDR2 FQNEAQ (reference sequence). The CDR3 DNA reads as TGTGCCAGCAGGACGACTAGCGGGAGTGGGGAGCTGTTTTTT. This translates into CASRTTSGSGELFF. Looking up the rest from reference TRBV7-9 and TRBJ2-2 gives the full variable domain: DTGVSQNPRHKITKRGQNVTFRCDPISEHNRLYWYRQTLGQGPEFLTYFQNEAQLEKSRLLSDRFSAERPKGSFSTLEIQRTEQGDSAMYLCASRTTSGSGELFFGEGSRLTVL.

This chain uses TRBV2 with TRBJ2-2; D gene unclear. The CDR3 consists of 15 residues. Trimming took 4 bases from V and 2 from J, leaving 11 bases between them. Germline CDR1 reads SNHLY; CDR2 reads FYNNEI. The DNA of the CDR3 is TGTGCCAGCAGTGTGGGCCTAGAAAACACCGGGGAGCTGTTTTTT. Translating it yields CASSVGLENTGELFF.

The chain has TRBV6-5 and TRBJ1-4; tentatively, D is TRBD1 (5 bases). From germline, CDR1 is MNHEY and CDR2 SVGAGI. The CDR3 contains 14 residues. Trimming cost V 2 bases and J 10 bases, with 14 bases left between them. The CDR3 loop is CASSYGHTRGKLFF. In DNA, the CDR3 is TGTGCCAGCAGTTACGGACATACAAGGGGAAAACTGTTTTTT.

The chain links TRBV5-1 to TRBJ1-1; D remains ambiguous. The CDR3 runs 16 residues. Germline lookup yields CDR1 SGHRS and CDR2 YFSETQ. The V end was cut by 0 bases, the J end by 3 bases, with 15 bases between. CDR3 amino acids: CASSLGPKMGYTEAFF. CDR3 DNA: TGCGCCAGCAGCTTGGGGCCAAAAATGGGATACACTGAAGCTTTCTTT.

The chain is built from TRBV5-1 and TRBJ2-3, with TRBD1 identical over 9 bases. The V gene end was trimmed by 4 bases and the J gene end by 8 bases; junction bases not matched to a gene: 20. Germline V gene data show CDR1 as SGHRS and CDR2 as YFSETQ. The CDR3 spans 18 residues. This chain's CDR3 is CASSRPSRQGDVGGTQYF. CDR3 nucleotides: TGCGCCAGCAGCCGGCCCTCGCGACAGGGGGATGTCGGGGGTACGCAGTATTTT.

The rearrangement links TRBV7-6 to TRBJ1-4, with D possibly matching TRBD1 (5 bases). The V and J ends lost 1 base and 8 bases respectively, with 8 bases between them. CDR3 length: 13 residues. CDR1 and CDR2 (germline): SGHVS, FNYEAQ. CDR3 bases: TGTGCCAGCAGCTTAGTTTGGGGGGAAAAACTGTTTTTT. Its protein product is CASSLVWGEKLFF.

The chain couples TRBV11-3 to TRBJ2-2; 11 bases line up with TRBD1. This CDR3 is built from 16 residues. Germline values: CDR1 SGHNT, CDR2 YENEEA. Trimming took 4 bases from V and 7 from J; bases not matched to a gene: 8. The CDR3 DNA reads as TGTGCCAGCAGCTCATGGGACAGGGGGGACGACGGGGAGCTGTTTTTT. It is translated as CASSSWDRGDDGELFF.

This chain uses TRBV4-1 with TRBJ2-1, with a weak D call TRBD2 (6 bases). Deletions cut 0 bases from V and 6 bases from J, with 18 bases between. CDR3 length: 17 residues. CDR1 is MGHRA and CDR2 is YSYEKL in the germline V gene. CDR3 amino acids: CASSQDAREYSGNEQFF. The CDR3 nucleotides are TGCGCCAGCAGCCAAGACGCCCGGGAATATAGCGGCAATGAGCAGTTCTTC.

The chain links TRBV28 to TRBJ1-1; D might be TRBD1 (5 bases). The CDR3 is 15 residues long. V was pared by 5 bases and J by 1 base, with 14 bases between. Germline values: CDR1 MDHEN, CDR2 SYDVKM. CDR3 in amino acids: CASSLRHTGNTEAFF. The CDR3 DNA sequence: TGTGCCAGCAGTCTAAGGCACACAGGGAACACTGAAGCTTTCTTT.

The chain is built from TRBV7-2 and TRBJ2-3; TRBD1 matches at 7 bases. The germline V gene has CDR1 SGHTA and CDR2 FQGNSA. Trimming at V came to 3 bases and at J to 4 bases, leaving 7 bases not matched to a gene. The CDR3 loop spans 15 amino acids. The CDR3 loop is CASSFGETGSDTQYF. CDR3 in DNA: TGTGCCAGCAGCTTTGGTGAGACAGGGTCAGATACGCAGTATTTT. Combining the CDR3 with reference TRBV7-2 and TRBJ2-3 gives the whole variable domain GAGVSQSPSNKVTEKGKDVELRCDPISGHTALYWYRQSLGQGLEFLIYFQGNSAPDKSGLPSDRFSAERTGGSVSTLTIQRTQQEDSAVYLCASSFGETGSDTQYFGPGTRLTVL.

The chain is built from TRBV4-1 and TRBJ2-1; D unclear. There are 15 residues in the CDR3. The V and J ends lost 0 bases and 4 bases respectively, with 10 bases between them. CDR1 MGHRA and CDR2 YSYEKL come from the germline V gene. Here the CDR3 reads CASSQEGWKYNEQFF. The CDR3 DNA reads TGCGCCAGCAGCCAAGAAGGGTGGAAATACAATGAGCAGTTCTTC.